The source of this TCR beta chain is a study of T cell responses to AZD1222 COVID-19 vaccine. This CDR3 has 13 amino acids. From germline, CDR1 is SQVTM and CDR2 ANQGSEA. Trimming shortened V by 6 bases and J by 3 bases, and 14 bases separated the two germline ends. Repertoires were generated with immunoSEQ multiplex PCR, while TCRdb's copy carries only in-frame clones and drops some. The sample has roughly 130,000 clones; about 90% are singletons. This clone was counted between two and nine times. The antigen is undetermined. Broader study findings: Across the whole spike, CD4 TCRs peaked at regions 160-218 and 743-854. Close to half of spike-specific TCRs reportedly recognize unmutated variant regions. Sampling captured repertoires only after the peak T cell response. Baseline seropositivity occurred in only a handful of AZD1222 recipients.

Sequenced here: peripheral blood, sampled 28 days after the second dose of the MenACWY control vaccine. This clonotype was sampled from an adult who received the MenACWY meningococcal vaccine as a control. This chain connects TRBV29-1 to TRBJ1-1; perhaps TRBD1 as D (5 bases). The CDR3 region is CSVEGREHTEAFF. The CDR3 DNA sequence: TGCAGCGTGGAGGGGAGGGAGCACACTGAAGCTTTCTTT. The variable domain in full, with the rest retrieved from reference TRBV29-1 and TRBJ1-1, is SAVISQKPSRDICQRGTSLTIQCQVDSQVTMMFWYRQQPGQSLTLIATANQGSEATYESGFVIDKFPISRPNLTFSTLTVSNMSPEDSSIYLCSVEGREHTEAFFGQGTRLTVV.